Shown below are 24 T cell receptor beta chains from a single sample sequenced in a study of blood T cell repertoires in COVID-19. Repertoires were generated with immunoSEQ multiplex PCR, while TCRdb's copy carries only in-frame clones and drops some. The sample records 200,000 to 250,000 clones, 84% being singletons. Input material: peripheral blood. These receptors came from a man aged 50-60 years with acute or convalescent COVID-19.

The chain joins TRBV2 to TRBJ2-5; TRBD2 agrees at 10 bases. V lost 5 bases, J lost 4 bases, and 16 bases stayed unmatched. CDR1 SNHLY and CDR2 FYNNEI come from the germline V gene. The CDR3 covers 18 residues. CDR3 amino acids: CASSPAMLAGDPPETQYF. In nucleotides, the CDR3 is TGTGCCAGCAGTCCTGCGATGCTAGCGGGGGACCCCCCAGAGACCCAGTACTTC.

The V call is TRBV5-1, the J call TRBJ2-1; TRBD2 aligns across 7 bases. Per the germline V gene, CDR1 is SGHRS and CDR2 is YFSETQ. V lost 0 bases to trimming and J lost 7 bases; unmatched junction nucleotides: 1. This CDR3 has 13 residues. The CDR3: CASSLGGRNEQFF. The DNA of the CDR3 is TGCGCCAGCAGCTTGGGCGGGAGAAATGAGCAGTTCTTC.

The chain carries TRBV7-8 and TRBJ2-7, with D maybe TRBD2 (6 bases). The germline V gene encodes CDR1 SGHVS and CDR2 FQNEAQ. The CDR3 consists of 14 residues. V dropped 5 bases and J dropped 2 bases, with 13 bases sitting between them. The CDR3 loop is CASSPLEGTYEQYF. The CDR3 DNA reads TGTGCCAGCAGCCCCTTGGAGGGAACCTACGAGCAGTACTTC.

This chain links TRBV15 with TRBJ2-7; 13 nucleotides align to TRBD2. The CDR3 is made up of 16 amino acids. The ends lost 0 bases at V and 3 bases at J; junction bases unmatched: 2. Looked up from germline, CDR1 is LNHNV and CDR2 is YYDKDF (reference sequence). CDR3 residues: CATSREGLAGSYEQYF. CDR3 coding DNA: TGTGCCACCAGCAGAGAGGGACTAGCGGGGAGCTACGAGCAGTACTTC.

The gene calls are TRBV7-9 and TRBJ2-4, with D possibly TRBD2 on 6 matching bases. Trimming pared 6 bases from V and 0 bases from J, leaving 12 bases between. This CDR3 region has 15 residues. The germline V gene has CDR1 SEHNR and CDR2 FQNEAQ (reference sequence). The CDR3 loop is CASSVGGGAKNIQYF. In nucleotides, the CDR3 is TGTGCCAGCAGTGTGGGGGGAGGAGCCAAAAACATTCAGTACTTC.

The J gene is TRBJ2-2, the V gene TRBV6-2 or TRBV6-3; weak D call: TRBD1 (5 bases). Germline V CDR1 and CDR2: MNHEY, SVGEGT. This CDR3 is 15 amino acids long. V lost 2 bases and J lost 5, with 12 bases in between. This CDR3 reads CASSYGASTTGELFF. In DNA form, the CDR3 reads TGTGCCAGCAGTTACGGGGCTAGTACTACCGGGGAGCTGTTTTTT.

The chain uses TRBV4-2 and TRBJ2-4; 7 positions agree with TRBD2. The CDR3 has 15 residues. With 0 bases clipped from V and 2 bases from J, the junction kept 1 base outside the gene matches. The germline CDR1 and CDR2 sequences are LGHNA and YNFKEQ. DNA for the CDR3: TGTGCCAGCAGCCAAGAGGGAGGGTCCAAAAACATTCAGTACTTC. Its protein product is CASSQEGGSKNIQYF.

The chain employs TRBV4-2 and TRBJ2-1, with 7 bases matching TRBD2. Germline V lookup: CDR1 LGHNA, CDR2 YNFKEQ. With V trimmed by 3 bases and J by 6 bases, 14 bases remained unmatched. The CDR3 consists of 17 residues. DNA for the CDR3: TGTGCCAGCAGCCACGGACTAGGTGGGGATGTCGGCAATGAGCAGTTCTTC. Protein product: CASSHGLGGDVGNEQFF.

This rearrangement joins TRBV27 to TRBJ2-5; weak D call: TRBD1 (6 bases). Trimming removed 2 bases at V and 4 bases at J, with 14 bases between. The CDR3 extends over 15 amino acids. Germline CDR1 reads MNHEY; CDR2 reads SMNVEV (reference sequence). CDR3 in DNA: TGTGCCAGCAGTTTACTGACAGGCAGGGGAGAGACCCAGTACTTC. Translated, it gives CASSLLTGRGETQYF.

CDR3 sequence (DNA): TGTGCCAGTAAAGACAGGGTCCCGAGGACTGAAGCTTTCTTT. Translation: CASKDRVPRTEAFF. V and J are TRBV19 and TRBJ1-1, with 7 bases aligning to TRBD1. Germline CDR1 is LNHDA and CDR2 is SQIVND (reference sequence). The CDR3 is 14 amino acids. Losses at the gene ends were 7 bases for V and 5 bases for J; bases not matched to a gene: 10. Complete variable domain (other parts from reference TRBV19 and TRBJ1-1): DGGITQSPKYLFRKEGQNVTLSCEQNLNHDAMYWYRQDPGQGLRLIYYSQIVNDFQKGDIAEGYSVSREKKESFPLTVTSAQKNPTAFYLCASKDRVPRTEAFFGQGTRLTVV.

The DNA of the CDR3 is TGTGCCAGCAGTGAAGGGGCAGGGCTCTTGGACCACAATGAGCAGTTCTTC. Its protein is CASSEGAGLLDHNEQFF. The chain is built from TRBV2 and TRBJ2-1, with D possibly being TRBD1 (5 bases). This CDR3 has 17 amino acids. CDR1 SNHLY and CDR2 FYNNEI come from the germline V gene. The germline V and J ends were trimmed by 1 base and 5 bases, with 18 bases remaining between them.

The V gene is TRBV10-3, the J gene TRBJ2-2; 13 nucleotides match TRBD2. The CDR3 consists of 15 residues. J lost 4 bases, V lost 11 bases, and 7 bases had no gene match. Germline assignment: CDR1 ENHRY and CDR2 SYGVKD. CDR3 coding DNA: TGTGCCTCTGGACTAGCGGGAGCGGTCACCGGGGAGCTGTTTTTT. It encodes CASGLAGAVTGELFF.

This clone has only one observation. This chain links TRBV12-1 with TRBJ2-1; the table's D call of TRBD2 was not tested on the DNA. TRBV12-1 is a pseudogene. This CDR3 has 18 residues. The chain's CDR3 is CASSFGGLAGRSYNEQFF. CDR3 DNA: TGTGCCAGCAGCTTTGGAGGGCTAGCGGGAAGATCCTACAATGAGCAGTTCTTC.

This clone has only one observation. The chain employs TRBV10-3 and TRBJ2-7; TRBD2 is a possible D gene (5 bases). The germline CDR1 and CDR2 sequences are ENHRY and SYGVKD. CDR3 length: 15 residues. V was shortened by 0 bases and J by 6 bases, with 15 bases between the two germline ends. The CDR3 region is CAISESGAVDSEQYF. CDR3 bases: TGTGCCATCAGTGAGTCCGGAGCGGTCGATAGCGAGCAGTACTTC.

The V call is TRBV6-5, the J call TRBJ1-1; 7 bases fit TRBD1. The CDR3 contains 13 residues. V trimming: 6 bases; J trimming: 8 bases; junction bases outside the gene matches: 9. Germline V gene lookup returns CDR1 MNHEY and CDR2 SVGAGI. Here the CDR3 reads CASRGATGSEAFF. The CDR3 nucleotides read TGTGCCAGCAGGGGGGCGACAGGGTCAGAAGCTTTCTTT.

The genes are TRBV2 and TRBJ2-7, with 12 nucleotides matching TRBD1. Germline trimming cut 4 bases from V and 12 bases from J; bases unmatched to any gene: 10. CDR3 length: 14 amino acids. Germline-derived CDR1 and CDR2 are SNHLY and FYNNEI. The chain's CDR3 is CASSGAGTGGLGYF. Written as DNA, the CDR3 is TGTGCCAGCAGTGGAGCCGGGACAGGGGGCTTAGGGTACTTC.

The chain joins TRBV24-1 to TRBJ1-1; D is undetermined. Deletions cut 0 bases from V and 0 bases from J, with 10 bases between. The CDR3 totals 16 residues. Germline CDR1 and CDR2: KGHDR and SFDVKD. This CDR3 is CATSDLQPGMNTEAFF. The DNA of the CDR3 is TGTGCCACCAGTGATTTGCAGCCAGGCATGAACACTGAAGCTTTCTTT.

Only one count was recorded for this clone. This sequence joins TRBV3-1 (or the pseudogene TRBV3-2) and TRBJ2-1; D perhaps matches TRBD1 (6 bases). V was cut by 1 base and J by 9 bases, with 16 bases left in between. Germline CDR1 LGHDT, CDR2 YNNKEL (reference sequence). The CDR3 is 15 amino acids. CDR3 in amino acids: CASSQGRGPGGEQFF. Written as DNA, the CDR3 is TGTGCCAGCAGCCAAGGCAGGGGACCTGGGGGTGAGCAGTTCTTC.

This clone was seen once. The gene calls are TRBV19 and TRBJ1-1; D perhaps matches TRBD1 (5 bases). CDR3 length: 15 residues. From germline, CDR1 is LNHDA and CDR2 SQIVND (reference sequence). Trimming cost V 2 bases and J 3 bases, with 13 bases left between them. CDR3 residues: CASSITGKGYTEAFF. In nucleotides, the CDR3 is TGTGCCAGTAGTATAACAGGAAAGGGCTACACTGAAGCTTTCTTT. The complete variable domain, with remaining parts taken from reference TRBV19 and TRBJ1-1, reads DGGITQSPKYLFRKEGQNVTLSCEQNLNHDAMYWYRQDPGQGLRLIYYSQIVNDFQKGDIAEGYSVSREKKESFPLTVTSAQKNPTAFYLCASSITGKGYTEAFFGQGTRLTVV.

The rearrangement uses TRBV7-9 and TRBJ1-2; D is ambiguous. The length of the CDR3 is 13 residues. Per the germline V gene, CDR1 is SEHNR and CDR2 is FQNEAQ (reference sequence). Trimming removed 5 bases at V and 6 bases at J, with 13 bases between. The CDR3 here is CASSPYPQDGYTF. The CDR3 DNA sequence: TGTGCCAGCAGCCCCTATCCCCAGGATGGCTACACCTTC.

As DNA, the CDR3 is TGTGCCAGCAGCTTCACAGATACGCAGTATTTT. Protein sequence: CASSFTDTQYF. This chain joins TRBV28 and TRBJ2-3; D is unclear. CDR1 MDHEN and CDR2 SYDVKM come from the germline V gene. Trimming cost V 6 bases and J 2 bases, with 3 bases left between them. The CDR3 length is 11 residues.

The rearrangement joins TRBV5-1 to TRBJ2-7, with 8 bases matching TRBD2. The germline CDR1 and CDR2 sequences are SGHRS and YFSETQ. The CDR3 runs 15 residues. V shed 2 bases, J shed 0 bases, and the junction held 4 bases outside the gene matches. The CDR3 reads CASSLLSGSSYEQYF. The DNA of the CDR3 is TGCGCCAGCAGCTTACTGAGCGGGAGCTCCTACGAGCAGTACTTC.

The chain carries TRBV12-3 or TRBV12-4 and TRBJ2-3, with a tentative D call TRBD2 (6 bases). V lost 7 bases and J lost 9, with 14 bases in between. The CDR3 contains 12 residues. The CDR3 DNA reads as TGTGCCAGCAAATGGGGGGACGACACGCAGTATTTT. It encodes CASKWGDDTQYF.

The CDR3 DNA reads as TGTGCCAGCAGCTTGGGGGAGGGGATGAAGTTCTTC. Translating it yields CASSLGEGMKFF. The J gene is TRBJ2-1, the V gene TRBV5-5; 7 bases are a match to TRBD2. The V and J ends lost 0 bases and 14 bases, in that order; junction bases with no gene match: 5. Germline loops: CDR1 SGHKS, CDR2 YYEKEE (reference sequence). The CDR3 has 12 residues.